Listed here are 32 T cell receptor beta chains from one sample, sequenced in a study of cytomegalovirus exposure and HLA in healthy donors (dated by TCRdb to about 2017). The library was prepared using the immunoSEQ multiplex PCR assay. TCRdb holds this immuneACCESS table with in-frame rearrangements only. Some clones are missing; in checked studies, unresolved V genes explain under half, and the rest has no known cause. The sample table contains hundreds of thousands of clones; only one count was recorded for about nine tenths of them. The top ten clonotypes cover about 2% of the sample. The sequenced material came from PBMCs. The receptors originated from a woman aged 18-35 years in good health and CMV-seropositive.

The count of this clone is one. The genes are TRBV6-5 and TRBJ2-7, with 10 bases aligning to TRBD2. The CDR3 has 14 amino acids. J lost 4 bases, V lost 4 bases, and 4 bases had no gene match. Germline CDR1 reads MNHEY; CDR2 reads SVGAGI. The CDR3 sequence is CASSFGTSEYEQYF. DNA of the CDR3: TGTGCCAGCAGTTTTGGGACTAGCGAGTACGAGCAGTACTTC.

The chain couples TRBV7-6 to TRBJ2-2, with TRBD2 identical over 9 bases. The V and J ends lost 2 bases and 2 bases, in that order; junction bases with no gene match: 6. Germline loops: CDR1 SGHVS, CDR2 FNYEAQ. This CDR3 has 17 amino acids. The CDR3 region has the DNA TGTGCCAGCAGCTTACCCCGACTAGCGGATAACACCGGGGAGCTGTTTTTT. It codes for CASSLPRLADNTGELFF.

The V and J genes are TRBV12-5 and TRBJ1-1; D may be TRBD1 (6 bases). V was cut by 6 bases and J by 2 bases, with 25 bases left in between. This CDR3 region has 18 residues. Per the germline V gene, CDR1 is LGHNT and CDR2 is FRNRAP. For the CDR3, the DNA is TGTGCTAGTGGCTTGATTTTGTGGGGGCCGAACTTAAACACTGAAGCTTTCTTT. Its protein product is CASGLILWGPNLNTEAFF.

The rearrangement joins TRBV4-2 to TRBJ1-5; 7 bases align to TRBD1. Germline CDR1 is LGHNA and CDR2 is YNFKEQ. The CDR3 has 13 amino acids. Trimming at V came to 6 bases and at J to 3 bases, leaving 2 bases not matched to a gene. The CDR3 reads CASSQGDNQPQHF. CDR3 DNA: TGTGCCAGCAGTCAGGGGGACAATCAGCCCCAGCATTTT.

The CDR3 is CASGGGGGQPQHF. The DNA of the CDR3 is TGCGCCAGCGGGGGGGGAGGCGGTCAGCCCCAGCATTTT. This chain links TRBV10-2 with TRBJ1-5, with a weak D call TRBD1 (5 bases). This CDR3 has 13 amino acids. Germline V gene sequence: CDR1 WSHSY, CDR2 SAAADI. The V gene lost 8 bases and the J gene lost 6 bases, with 14 bases spanning the gap.

About this clone: The same CDR3 is also encoded by other DNA sequences in this sample. This chain uses TRBV27 with TRBJ1-1; D remains unclear. The germline V and J ends were trimmed by 2 bases and 1 base, with 8 bases remaining between them. CDR3 length: 14 residues. Germline-derived CDR1 and CDR2 are MNHEY and SMNVEV (reference sequence). CDR3 in DNA: TGTGCCAGCAGTTTACCAGGTTCGAACACTGAAGCTTTCTTT. Translated, it gives CASSLPGSNTEAFF.

The chain is built from TRBV7-2 and TRBJ1-1; 7 bases align to TRBD1. With 5 bases clipped from V and 0 bases from J, the junction kept 18 bases outside the gene matches. The germline CDR1 and CDR2 sequences are SGHTA and FQGNSA. There are 19 residues in the CDR3. The CDR3 DNA sequence: TGTGCCAGCAGCACGCCGTTGACAGGGCACGCCCCGATGAACACTGAAGCTTTCTTT. This sequence encodes CASSTPLTGHAPMNTEAFF.

The chain is built from TRBV6-1 and TRBJ1-2, with D unresolved. Germline V gene sequence: CDR1 MNHNS, CDR2 SASEGT. CDR3 size: 12 residues. Trimming took 2 bases from V and 9 from J, leaving 10 bases between them. CDR3 sequence reads: CASSENSISYTF. CDR3 nucleotides: TGTGCCAGCAGTGAAAACAGTATTAGCTACACCTTC.

CDR3 amino acids: CASSPPGEGLAGTFSYEQYF. CDR3 sequence (DNA): TGTGCCAGCTCACCACCGGGAGAGGGACTAGCGGGTACATTCTCCTACGAGCAGTACTTC. The rearrangement uses TRBV18 and TRBJ2-7; the match to TRBD2 covers 12 bases. Trimming removed 0 bases from V and 0 bases from J; junction bases left unmatched: 12. The germline CDR1 and CDR2 sequences are KGHSH and LQKENI. This CDR3 contains 20 residues.

About this clone itself: At one end, the junction sequence differs from germline, possibly due to a read error. Other DNA sequences from this sample encode an identical CDR3 as well. This chain uses TRBV4-1 with TRBJ2-7, with 9 bases identical to TRBD2. Germline values: CDR1 MGHRA, CDR2 YSYEKL. This CDR3 comprises 18 residues. DNA for the CDR3: TGCGCCAGCAGCCCTTGGCATTATAGCGGGAGTCTGTCCTACGAGCAGTACTTT. It codes for CASSPWHYSGSLSYEQYF.

The rearrangement uses TRBV6-1 and TRBJ2-6, with TRBD1 as a possible D gene (5 bases). V lost 0 bases and J lost 1, with 7 bases in between. Germline V CDR1 and CDR2: MNHNS, SASEGT. The CDR3 loop spans 16 amino acids. Here the CDR3 reads CASSEASGSGANVLTF. DNA of the CDR3: TGTGCCAGCAGTGAAGCCTCAGGGTCTGGGGCCAACGTCCTGACTTTC.

The chain joins TRBV18 to TRBJ2-4, with D perhaps matching TRBD2 (7 bases). The CDR3 runs 16 residues. CDR1 and CDR2 (germline): KGHSH, LQKENI. V shed 6 bases and J shed 0 bases, with 15 bases lying between them. CDR3 region: CASSESGGIAKNIQYF. The CDR3 DNA sequence: TGTGCCAGCTCCGAATCGGGGGGCATAGCCAAAAACATTCAGTACTTC.

The chain employs TRBV2 and TRBJ1-4, with D possibly matching TRBD1 (5 bases). Germline CDR1 reads SNHLY; CDR2 reads FYNNEI. The CDR3 runs 18 residues. Deletions cut 5 bases from V and 0 bases from J, with 19 bases between. CDR3 sequence: CASSSGQGLVPTNEKLFF. CDR3 nucleotide sequence: TGTGCCAGCAGTTCAGGGCAGGGTTTGGTCCCAACTAATGAAAAACTGTTTTTT.

In DNA, the CDR3 is TGCGCCAGCAGCTTGCGCGGTGGCGCGTACCAAGAGACCCAGTACTTC. It yields the protein CASSLRGGAYQETQYF. This chain uses TRBV5-1 with TRBJ2-5; D call uncertain. Germline lookup yields CDR1 SGHRS and CDR2 YFSETQ. The CDR3 totals 16 residues. Trimming took off 1 base at V and 0 bases at J, with 13 bases between the two ends.

The rearrangement links TRBV5-1 to TRBJ1-5; D may be TRBD1 (6 bases). The CDR3 runs to 14 residues. Between the trimmed V and J ends, which lost 4 bases and 4 bases, there was a span of 12 bases. Germline V gives CDR1 SGHRS, CDR2 YFSETQ. CDR3: CASSPGHPNQPQHF. The CDR3 DNA sequence: TGCGCCAGCAGCCCGGGACACCCTAATCAGCCCCAGCATTTT.

This clone has only one observation. This chain uses TRBV5-6 with TRBJ2-3; TRBD2 aligns across 7 bases. The CDR3 runs to 16 residues. V lost 2 bases to trimming and J lost 0 bases; unmatched junction nucleotides: 6. Per the germline V gene, CDR1 is SGHDT and CDR2 is YYEEEE. The CDR3 reads CASSFASGPSTDTQYF. The CDR3 DNA reads TGTGCCAGCAGCTTCGCTAGCGGTCCTAGCACAGATACGCAGTATTTT.

The rearrangement joins TRBV10-3 to TRBJ2-7, with D possibly TRBD1 on 5 matching bases. The V end lost 3 bases, the J end lost 1 base, and 10 bases lay between the germline ends. Germline V gene sequence: CDR1 ENHRY, CDR2 SYGVKD. This CDR3 has 14 residues. This chain's CDR3 is CAISEQELSYEQYF. CDR3 bases: TGTGCCATCAGTGAACAGGAACTATCCTACGAGCAGTACTTC.

The chain carries TRBV6-5 and TRBJ1-5, with D perhaps matching TRBD1 (5 bases). V was shortened by 0 bases and J by 4 bases, with 13 bases between the two germline ends. The CDR3 runs 16 residues. Germline V CDR1 and CDR2: MNHEY, SVGAGI. DNA for the CDR3: TGTGCCAGCAGTTACTCGGGGGGACGGGGGAATCAGCCCCAGCATTTT. It encodes CASSYSGGRGNQPQHF.

The chain couples TRBV4-1 to TRBJ2-7; 7 nucleotides align to TRBD1. Germline CDR1 MGHRA, CDR2 YSYEKL. J was trimmed by 2 bases and V by 3 bases; bases with no gene match: 7. This CDR3 contains 15 residues. CDR3 nucleotide sequence: TGCGCCAGCAGCCAGCACCGGGACAGTCCCTACGAGCAGTACTTC. This codes for CASSQHRDSPYEQYF.

The chain combines TRBV7-2 with TRBJ1-1, with D hard to call. This CDR3 spans 15 amino acids. From germline, CDR1 is SGHTA and CDR2 FQGNSA. V dropped 1 base and J dropped 1 base, with 10 bases sitting between them. CDR3 bases: TGTGCCAGCAGCTTAGTGCCGAGGGCGAACACTGAAGCTTTCTTT. Protein: CASSLVPRANTEAFF. Based on the CDR3 plus reference TRBV7-2 and TRBJ1-1, the full variable domain is GAGVSQSPSNKVTEKGKDVELRCDPISGHTALYWYRQSLGQGLEFLIYFQGNSAPDKSGLPSDRFSAERTGGSVSTLTIQRTQQEDSAVYLCASSLVPRANTEAFFGQGTRLTVV.

The V call is TRBV7-9, the J call TRBJ2-1; 8 bases agree with TRBD2. The J segment lost 7 bases and the V segment lost 2 bases, leaving 4 bases of the junction unmatched. Germline V lookup: CDR1 SEHNR, CDR2 FQNEAQ (reference sequence). The CDR3 has 14 amino acids. CDR3 bases: TGTGCCAGCAGCTTATCGGGAGGGTTTAATGAGCAGTTCTTC. Translating gives CASSLSGGFNEQFF. Supplemented by reference TRBV7-9 and TRBJ2-1, the full variable domain reads DTGVSQNPRHKITKRGQNVTFRCDPISEHNRLYWYRQTLGQGPEFLTYFQNEAQLEKSRLLSDRFSAERPKGSFSTLEIQRTEQGDSAMYLCASSLSGGFNEQFFGPGTRLTVL.

This chain links TRBV18 with TRBJ2-7; D not certain. Deletions cut 0 bases from V and 5 bases from J, with 5 bases between. This CDR3 contains 12 residues. Germline V gene lookup returns CDR1 KGHSH and CDR2 LQKENI. The CDR3 region has the DNA TGTGCCAGCTCACCACCTTCCAACGAGCAGTACTTC. Its translation is CASSPPSNEQYF.

The rearrangement links TRBV30 to TRBJ2-7; no definite D call. V dropped 0 bases and J dropped 2 bases, with 5 bases sitting between them. Germline V gives CDR1 GTSNPN, CDR2 SVGIG (reference sequence). CDR3 length: 12 amino acids. The CDR3: CAWSVETYEQYF. The CDR3 DNA reads TGTGCCTGGAGTGTAGAGACCTACGAGCAGTACTTC.

A single count supports this clone. This chain links TRBV27 with TRBJ2-1; 10 bases line up with TRBD2. CDR3 length: 17 residues. Germline V lookup: CDR1 MNHEY, CDR2 SMNVEV (reference sequence). With 5 bases clipped from V and 5 bases from J, the junction kept 12 bases outside the gene matches. The CDR3 reads CASSPLRTSGPHNEQFF. CDR3 DNA: TGTGCCAGCAGTCCCCTCCGGACTAGCGGTCCCCACAATGAGCAGTTCTTC.

The DNA for the CDR3 is TGTGCCAGCAGTGAAGATGAAGGGGGCATCGGCTACACCTTC. Residues: CASSEDEGGIGYTF. The chain links TRBV6-1 to TRBJ1-2, with 7 bases matching TRBD1. The V gene's germline CDR1 is MNHNS and CDR2 SASEGT. With V trimmed by 1 base and J by 8 bases, 7 bases remained unmatched. The CDR3 extends over 14 amino acids.

This chain connects TRBV10-3 to TRBJ1-2; 7 bases fit TRBD1. The CDR3 is 14 residues long. Trimming took 6 bases from V and 6 from J; bases not matched to a gene: 10. The germline gives CDR1 ENHRY, CDR2 SYGVKD. DNA for the CDR3: TGTGCCATCAGGACAGGGTTCGATTTACATGGCTACACCTTC. As protein: CAIRTGFDLHGYTF.

The chain combines TRBV18 with TRBJ2-1, with D maybe TRBD1 (5 bases). V shed 3 bases and J shed 7 bases, with 19 bases lying between them. From germline, CDR1 is KGHSH and CDR2 LQKENI. CDR3 length equals 16 residues. CDR3 in DNA: TGTGCCAGCTCACCCCAAGGGGCAAGCGTTAGGAATGAGCAGTTCTTC. As protein: CASSPQGASVRNEQFF.

V and J are TRBV2 and TRBJ2-1; 10 bases agree with TRBD2. J was trimmed by 2 bases and V by 4 bases; bases with no gene match: 17. The CDR3 has 20 residues. Germline assignment: CDR1 SNHLY and CDR2 FYNNEI. CDR3 DNA sequence: TGTGCCAGCAGTGGACAGGACAGCCAAGGAGCGGGAGGGACCTACAATGAGCAGTTCTTC. Translation gives CASSGQDSQGAGGTYNEQFF.

This chain uses TRBV5-1 with TRBJ2-7; D is possibly TRBD2 (5 bases). CDR3 length: 14 amino acids. The ends were cut back, 4 bases at V and 4 bases at J, with 15 bases in the middle. From germline, CDR1 is SGHRS and CDR2 YFSETQ. CDR3 sequence: CASSPYHGGYEQYF. CDR3 sequence (DNA): TGCGCCAGCAGCCCCTATCATGGAGGATACGAGCAGTACTTC.

The chain uses TRBV5-1 and TRBJ1-5; possibly TRBD1 for D (6 bases). This CDR3 region has 14 residues. Germline CDR1 and CDR2: SGHRS and YFSETQ. V shed 0 bases and J shed 6 bases, with 10 bases lying between them. The CDR3 nucleotides are TGCGCCAGCAGCTTGGAGGGGGAGCTTCAGCCCCAGCATTTT. Translation gives CASSLEGELQPQHF.

This rearrangement joins TRBV10-3 to TRBJ2-5; 8 bases are shared with TRBD2. V dropped 10 bases and J dropped 3; count of bases not matched to a gene: 7. CDR1 is ENHRY and CDR2 is SYGVKD in the germline V gene. CDR3 length equals 13 residues. The CDR3 coding sequence is TGTGCCACCGCTGGACTAGCCGAAGAGACCCAGTACTTC. Translated: CATAGLAEETQYF.

The chain recombines TRBV30 with TRBJ2-7, with 7 bases that match TRBD2. Germline V gene data show CDR1 as GTSNPN and CDR2 as SVGIG (reference sequence). The J segment lost 6 bases and the V segment lost 5 bases, leaving 4 bases of the junction unmatched. There are 11 residues in the CDR3. The CDR3 sequence is CAWGEGGEQYF. The CDR3 coding sequence is TGTGCCTGGGGGGAGGGCGGCGAGCAGTACTTC. The entire variable domain, with the rest obtained from reference TRBV30 and TRBJ2-7, is as follows: SQTIHQWPATLVQPVGSPLSLECTVEGTSNPNLYWYRQAAGRGLQLLFYSVGIGQISSEVPQNLSASRPQDRQFILSSKKLLLSDSGFYLCAWGEGGEQYFGPGTRLTVT.